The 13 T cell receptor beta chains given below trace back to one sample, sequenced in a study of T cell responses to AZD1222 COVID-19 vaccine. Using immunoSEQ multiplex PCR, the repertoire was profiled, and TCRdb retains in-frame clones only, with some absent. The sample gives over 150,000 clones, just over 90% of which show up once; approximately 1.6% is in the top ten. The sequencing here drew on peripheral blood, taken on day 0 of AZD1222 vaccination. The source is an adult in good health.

The CDR3 here is CASSPTGPETQYF. The CDR3 DNA sequence: TGTGCCAGCTCACCGACAGGGCCAGAGACCCAGTACTTC. The rearrangement joins TRBV18 to TRBJ2-5; 7 bases align to TRBD1. V lost 3 bases to trimming and J lost 4 bases; unmatched junction nucleotides: 2. CDR3 size: 13 residues. Germline V lookup: CDR1 KGHSH, CDR2 LQKENI.

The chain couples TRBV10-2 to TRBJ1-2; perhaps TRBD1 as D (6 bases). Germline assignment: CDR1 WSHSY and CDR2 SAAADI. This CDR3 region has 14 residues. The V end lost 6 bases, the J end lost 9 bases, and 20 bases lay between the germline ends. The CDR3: CASSQSTGFLSYTF. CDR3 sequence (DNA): TGCGCCAGCAGCCAAAGCACAGGGTTTTTGAGCTACACCTTC.

The CDR3: CASRGRAGLNTEAFF. DNA for the CDR3: TGTGCCAGTAGAGGGAGGGCAGGGCTGAACACTGAAGCTTTCTTT. V is TRBV19 and J is TRBJ1-1, with a possible D match to TRBD1 (5 bases). Germline V gene lookup returns CDR1 LNHDA and CDR2 SQIVND (reference sequence). V was pared by 6 bases and J by 0 bases, with 14 bases between. This CDR3 region has 15 residues.

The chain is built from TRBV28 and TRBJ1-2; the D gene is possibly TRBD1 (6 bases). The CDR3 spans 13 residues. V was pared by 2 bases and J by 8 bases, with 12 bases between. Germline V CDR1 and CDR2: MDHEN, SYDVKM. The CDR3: CASSLVRGWGYTF. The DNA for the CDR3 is TGTGCCAGCAGTTTAGTCAGGGGATGGGGCTACACCTTC.

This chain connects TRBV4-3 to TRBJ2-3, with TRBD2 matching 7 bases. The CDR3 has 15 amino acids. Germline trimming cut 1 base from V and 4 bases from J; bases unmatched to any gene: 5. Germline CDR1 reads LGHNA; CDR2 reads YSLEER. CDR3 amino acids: CASSQARGGADTQYF. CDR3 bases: TGCGCCAGCAGCCAAGCGAGGGGAGGGGCAGATACGCAGTATTTT.

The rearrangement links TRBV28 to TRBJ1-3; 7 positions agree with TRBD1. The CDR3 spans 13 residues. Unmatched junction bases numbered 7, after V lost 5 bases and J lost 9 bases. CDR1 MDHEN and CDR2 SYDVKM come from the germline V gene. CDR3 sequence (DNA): TGTGCCAGCAGTGACAGGGTGCCCAGCACCATATATTTT. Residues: CASSDRVPSTIYF.

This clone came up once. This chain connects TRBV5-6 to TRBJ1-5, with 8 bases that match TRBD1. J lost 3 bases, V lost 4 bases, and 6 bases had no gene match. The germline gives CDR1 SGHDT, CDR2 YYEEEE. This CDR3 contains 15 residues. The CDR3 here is CASSLGTGNNQPQHF. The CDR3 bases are TGTGCCAGCAGCCTAGGGACAGGCAACAATCAGCCCCAGCATTTT.

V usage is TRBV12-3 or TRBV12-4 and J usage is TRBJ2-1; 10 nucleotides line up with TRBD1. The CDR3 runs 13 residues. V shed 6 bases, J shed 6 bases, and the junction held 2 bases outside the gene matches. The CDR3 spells CASRDRGINEQFF. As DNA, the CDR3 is TGTGCCAGCAGGGACAGGGGGATCAATGAGCAGTTCTTC.

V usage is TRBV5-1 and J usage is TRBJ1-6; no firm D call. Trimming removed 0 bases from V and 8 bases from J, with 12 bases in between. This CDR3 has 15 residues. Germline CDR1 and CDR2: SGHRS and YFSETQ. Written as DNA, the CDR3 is TGCGCCAGCAGCTTGGGGGAAGGTTTAGATTCACCCCTCCACTTT. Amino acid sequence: CASSLGEGLDSPLHF.

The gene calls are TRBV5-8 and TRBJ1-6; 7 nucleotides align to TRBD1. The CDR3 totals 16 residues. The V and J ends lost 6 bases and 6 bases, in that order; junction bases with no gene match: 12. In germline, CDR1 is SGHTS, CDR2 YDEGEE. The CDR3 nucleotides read TGTGCCAGCACCCCTTTTCGGGGACAGCTTAATTCACCCCTCCACTTT. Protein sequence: CASTPFRGQLNSPLHF.

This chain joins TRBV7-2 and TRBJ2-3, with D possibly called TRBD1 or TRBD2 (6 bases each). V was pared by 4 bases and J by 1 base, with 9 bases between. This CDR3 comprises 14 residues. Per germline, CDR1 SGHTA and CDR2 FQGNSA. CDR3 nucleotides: TGTGCCAGCAGCTGGAGGGGGGGCACAGATACGCAGTATTTT. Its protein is CASSWRGGTDTQYF.

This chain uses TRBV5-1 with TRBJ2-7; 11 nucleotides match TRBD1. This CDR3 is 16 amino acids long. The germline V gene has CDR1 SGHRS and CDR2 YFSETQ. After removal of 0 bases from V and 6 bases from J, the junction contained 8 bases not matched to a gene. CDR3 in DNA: TGCGCCAGCAGCTTGGTCCCGGACAGGGGGCCGGGCGAGCAGTACTTC. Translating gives CASSLVPDRGPGEQYF.

CDR3 region: CASRPYRGLPYGYTF. The CDR3 nucleotides are TGTGCCAGCAGACCCTACAGGGGTCTTCCCTATGGCTACACCTTC. The V and J genes are TRBV6-4 and TRBJ1-2; TRBD1 aligns across 7 bases. The trim removed 6 bases at V and 4 bases at J, leaving 11 bases unmatched. The CDR3 totals 15 residues. The germline CDR1 and CDR2 sequences are MRHNA and SNTAGT.